The 24 T cell receptor beta chains given below trace back to one sample, sequenced in a study of blood T cell repertoires in COVID-19 (dated by TCRdb to the early 2020s). Library method: the immunoSEQ multiplex PCR assay. What TCRdb holds here is the immuneACCESS table cut down to in-frame rearrangements. Part of the clones is not present; checked against another copy, under half of the missing clones reflect an unresolved V gene, and the others are unexplained. A total of a few hundred thousand clones appear in this sample, 81% of them only once. Around a tenth of the sample goes to the ten largest clones. Source material: PBMCs or T cells enriched from blood (not recorded which). The receptors shown here come from a man in his forties who had recovered from COVID-19.

The gene calls are TRBV9 and TRBJ2-1, with 9 positions matching TRBD2. The CDR3 contains 14 residues. The germline CDR1 and CDR2 sequences are SGDLS and YYNGEE. V dropped 0 bases and J dropped 8; count of bases not matched to a gene: 3. The CDR3 loop is CASSVGAGGYEQFF. DNA for the CDR3: TGTGCCAGCAGCGTAGGAGCGGGAGGCTATGAGCAGTTCTTC.

This chain links TRBV4-1 with TRBJ2-7, with 9 positions matching TRBD2. The length of the CDR3 is 14 residues. CDR1 is MGHRA and CDR2 is YSYEKL in the germline V gene. The junction had 7 bases not matched to a gene; V was cut back by 4 bases and J by 6 bases. This CDR3 reads CASSRSGLAFEQYF. In nucleotides, the CDR3 is TGCGCCAGCAGCCGATCGGGACTAGCTTTCGAGCAGTACTTC.

The V call is TRBV5-6, the J call TRBJ1-4; TRBD1 is a possible D gene (5 bases). The CDR3 loop spans 14 amino acids. CDR1 and CDR2 (germline): SGHDT, YYEEEE. Trimming took 4 bases from V and 4 from J, leaving 11 bases between them. The CDR3 coding sequence is TGTGCCAGCAGCCCAGAAGGGGATAATGAAAAACTGTTTTTT. Translation gives CASSPEGDNEKLFF.

The rearrangement joins TRBV6-5 to TRBJ2-2; D gene ambiguous. The V end lost 7 bases, the J end lost 0 bases, and 6 bases lay between the germline ends. This CDR3 is 13 amino acids long. In germline, CDR1 is MNHEY, CDR2 SVGAGI. The CDR3 region is CASIHPNTGELFF. CDR3 bases: TGTGCCAGCATCCATCCGAACACCGGGGAGCTGTTTTTT.

The chain joins TRBV27 to TRBJ1-6, with TRBD1 identical over 8 bases. Germline V gene sequence: CDR1 MNHEY, CDR2 SMNVEV (reference sequence). This CDR3 contains 15 residues. V trimming: 5 bases; J trimming: 8 bases; junction bases outside the gene matches: 8. Here the CDR3 DNA reads TGTGCCAGCAGTCCTGACAGGGGAGGGGATTCACCCCTCCACTTT. This codes for CASSPDRGGDSPLHF.

This chain links TRBV24-1 with TRBJ1-5; TRBD1 might be the D (6 bases). V lost 4 bases and J lost 2, with 8 bases in between. CDR3 length: 14 residues. CDR1 and CDR2 (germline): KGHDR, SFDVKD. CDR3 DNA: TGTGCCACCAGTGAGTCAGGGGGCAATCAGCCCCAGCATTTT. Its translation is CATSESGGNQPQHF.

Only a few counts were recorded for this clone. The J gene is TRBJ2-5, the V gene TRBV4-1, with D tentatively TRBD2 (5 bases). This CDR3 comprises 16 residues. Germline values: CDR1 MGHRA, CDR2 YSYEKL. Trimming took off 0 bases at V and 5 bases at J, with 16 bases between the two ends. CDR3 nucleotide sequence: TGCGCCAGCAGCCAAGATCGGGCCTCGGGATGGGAGACCCAGTACTTC. As protein: CASSQDRASGWETQYF.

This chain connects TRBV27 to TRBJ1-6; no reliable D call. This CDR3 comprises 17 residues. Looked up from germline, CDR1 is MNHEY and CDR2 is SMNVEV (reference sequence). Trimming stripped 2 bases from V and 2 bases from J, with 13 bases between. The CDR3 region is CASSLEASRTYNSPLHF. CDR3 coding DNA: TGTGCCAGCAGTTTAGAGGCCAGCCGGACCTATAATTCACCCCTCCACTTT.

This chain joins TRBV15 and TRBJ1-2; 7 bases align to TRBD1. The CDR3 extends over 12 amino acids. Germline V gives CDR1 LNHNV, CDR2 YYDKDF (reference sequence). Trimming at V came to 9 bases and at J to 6 bases, leaving 7 bases not matched to a gene. This CDR3 reads CATGDRVDGYTF. CDR3 sequence (DNA): TGTGCCACGGGGGACAGAGTAGATGGCTACACCTTC.

This chain connects TRBV18 to TRBJ1-4, with 11 bases that match TRBD1. V gave up 4 bases and J gave up 3 bases; unmatched junction bases: 1. CDR1 KGHSH and CDR2 LQKENI come from the germline V gene. The CDR3 contains 15 residues. In DNA, the CDR3 is TGTGCCAGCTCACGGACAGGGGGCGCTAATGAAAAACTGTTTTTT. Protein product: CASSRTGGANEKLFF.

The chain joins TRBV18 to TRBJ1-4; weak D call: TRBD1 (6 bases). V gave up 3 bases and J gave up 0 bases, with 14 bases separating them. The CDR3 is made up of 17 amino acids. Germline CDR1 and CDR2: KGHSH and LQKENI. CDR3 loop: CASSPYNRATTNEKLFF. Here the CDR3 DNA reads TGTGCCAGCTCACCTTATAACAGGGCGACAACTAATGAAAAACTGTTTTTT.

Concerning this clone itself: The same CDR3 is also encoded by other DNA sequences in this sample. This chain joins TRBV5-1 and TRBJ2-3; D is unresolved. The CDR3 is made up of 13 amino acids. The V end lost 2 bases, the J end lost 0 bases, and 4 bases lay between the germline ends. Germline values: CDR1 SGHRS, CDR2 YFSETQ. This CDR3 is CASSLTSTDTQYF. CDR3 nucleotide sequence: TGCGCCAGCAGCTTAACTAGCACAGATACGCAGTATTTT.

The genes are TRBV6-1 and TRBJ2-7, with D hard to call. The CDR3 extends over 13 amino acids. CDR1 MNHNS and CDR2 SASEGT come from the germline V gene. V dropped 0 bases and J dropped 5 bases, with 8 bases sitting between them. DNA for the CDR3: TGTGCCAGCAGTGAAGCGCGCCGTAACGAGCAGTACTTC. As protein: CASSEARRNEQYF.

In this sample, this clone turned up a few times. The DNA of the CDR3 is TGTGCCATCAGTGACACAGGGACTGGCTACACCTTC. It is translated as CAISDTGTGYTF. V is TRBV10-3 and J is TRBJ1-2; D might be TRBD1 (6 bases). Trimming took off 3 bases at V and 7 bases at J, with 9 bases between the two ends. Germline CDR1 reads ENHRY; CDR2 reads SYGVKD. The CDR3 contains 12 residues.

Worth noting for this clone: The germline gene is not matched at one end of the junction; a read error may be the cause. The chain links TRBV10-3 to TRBJ2-7, with 15 bases fitting TRBD2. The CDR3 consists of 13 residues. The germline gives CDR1 ENHRY, CDR2 SYGVKD. In DNA, the CDR3 is TGTGCCATCAGGGGGACTAGCGGGGGGACCCGTGACTTC. It specifies CAIRGTSGGTRDF.

V and J are TRBV29-1 and TRBJ2-1, with 7 bases identical to TRBD2. Germline values: CDR1 SQVTM, CDR2 ANQGSEA. The junction had 6 bases not matched to a gene; V was cut back by 2 bases and J by 14 bases. This CDR3 spans 11 amino acids. The CDR3 DNA sequence: TGCAGCGTTGAAAGCGGGGATGGAGAGTTCTTC. Residues: CSVESGDGEFF.

This clone was found once. This rearrangement joins TRBV9 to TRBJ1-2, with D maybe TRBD1 (6 bases). V was shortened by 4 bases and J by 0 bases, with 13 bases between the two germline ends. Germline V gene sequence: CDR1 SGDLS, CDR2 YYNGEE. The length of the CDR3 is 15 residues. The CDR3 spells CASSFRTDSNYGYTF. DNA for the CDR3: TGTGCCAGCAGCTTTCGGACAGATTCTAACTATGGCTACACCTTC.

This clone was seen a few times. The chain recombines TRBV15 with TRBJ2-1, with 14 bases aligning to TRBD2. The germline gives CDR1 LNHNV, CDR2 YYDKDF (reference sequence). V trimming: 3 bases; J trimming: 1 base; junction bases outside the gene matches: 2. The CDR3 spans 17 residues. The CDR3 coding sequence is TGTGCCACCAGCAGTCGACTAGCGGGGGGGTCCTACAATGAGCAGTTCTTC. It is translated as CATSSRLAGGSYNEQFF.

This rearrangement joins TRBV27 to TRBJ2-1; the D is unclear. Germline V gene data show CDR1 as MNHEY and CDR2 as SMNVEV (reference sequence). CDR3 size: 13 residues. V was pared by 1 base and J by 9 bases, with 10 bases between. The CDR3 bases are TGTGCCAGCAGTTTATATTTCAATAGTGAGCAGTTCTTC. Translating gives CASSLYFNSEQFF.

The V gene is TRBV29-1, the J gene TRBJ2-1; no clear D gene. The germline V and J ends were trimmed by 0 bases and 1 base, with 16 bases remaining between them. The CDR3 has 17 residues. Germline CDR1 and CDR2: SQVTM and ANQGSEA. The CDR3 DNA reads as TGCAGCGTTGAAGATCCCACACCGTCGCTTTCCTACAATGAGCAGTTCTTC. Translated, it gives CSVEDPTPSLSYNEQFF.

The chain employs TRBV7-9 and TRBJ2-3, with 9 bases fitting TRBD2. The CDR3 extends over 17 amino acids. Trimming took 0 bases from V and 6 from J; bases not matched to a gene: 10. CDR1 SEHNR and CDR2 FQNEAQ come from the germline V gene (reference sequence). As DNA, the CDR3 is TGTGCCAGCAGCTTAGCAATGGCGGGAGGGCCAGGGGATACGCAGTATTTT. It yields the protein CASSLAMAGGPGDTQYF.

The chain uses TRBV2 and TRBJ2-5; TRBD1 might be the D (6 bases). Looked up from germline, CDR1 is SNHLY and CDR2 is FYNNEI. CDR3 size: 14 residues. Trimming left V 6 bases short and J 5 bases short, with 16 bases between. CDR3 sequence: CASRKTGSLETQYF. Written as DNA, the CDR3 is TGTGCCAGCAGAAAGACAGGATCTTTGGAGACCCAGTACTTC.

This clone was seen more than once but under ten times. J is TRBJ1-1 and V is TRBV29-1, with a possible D match to TRBD1 (5 bases). The germline V gene encodes CDR1 SQVTM and CDR2 ANQGSEA. V was pared by 4 bases and J by 1 base, with 13 bases between. This CDR3 region has 14 residues. The DNA of the CDR3 is TGCAGCGTTGGAAGGACATCTCAGAACACTGAAGCTTTCTTT. It translates to CSVGRTSQNTEAFF.

The CDR3 protein is CASSRSEAGGRHEQYF. The CDR3 DNA sequence: TGTGCCAGCAGCCGCAGCGAAGCGGGAGGGCGCCACGAGCAGTACTTC. This chain links TRBV7-9 with TRBJ2-7; 10 bases agree with TRBD2. CDR3 length: 16 amino acids. The trim removed 5 bases at V and 5 bases at J, leaving 12 bases unmatched. From germline, CDR1 is SEHNR and CDR2 FQNEAQ (reference sequence).